Listed below are T cell receptor beta chains from one sample, sequenced in a study of shared clonotypes between healthy human individuals. Clones were read by immunoSEQ multiplex PCR, and TCRdb kept only the in-frame ones, dropping some. The table records about 470,000 clones, roughly 80% of them present only once. The specimen sequenced was PBMCs. The receptors here all came from a woman between 35 and 50 years old in good health. Some clones in this sample may be carry-over from other donors' samples. Both conserved end residues are part of each CDR3. Each record gives: V gene, J gene, CDR3 protein.

>TRBV19|TRBJ2-1
CASSRERAAYNEQFF
>TRBV25-1|TRBJ2-7
CASSGGQPPYEQYF
>TRBV19|TRBJ1-5
CASSMGQGAWGNQPQHF
>TRBV6-5|TRBJ1-2
CASRPGQGGYTF
>TRBV11-1|TRBJ2-2
CASSLGGGYTGELFF
>TRBV4-2|TRBJ2-5
CASSPRTSAEETQYF
>TRBV25-1|TRBJ2-7
CASSGVLVSYEQYF
>TRBV6-5|TRBJ2-7
CASSSLLAGRAYEQYF
>TRBV28|TRBJ2-7
CASSLVFADYEQYF
>TRBV19|TRBJ1-2
CASTDRQGLYGYTF
>TRBV30|TRBJ1-6
CAWSVRWNSPLHF
>TRBV27|TRBJ2-5
CASSLSTGLGETQYF
>TRBV7-2|TRBJ2-6
CASSLDPGANVLTF
>TRBV7-2|TRBJ2-1
CASSLTALFNNEQFF
>TRBV4-3|TRBJ1-1
CASSQDLTAPNTEAFF
>TRBV10-2|TRBJ2-1
CATEGLAGDEQFF
>TRBV7-8|TRBJ1-2
CASSLVAGRGDRGYTF
>TRBV5-6|TRBJ2-5
CASSLRGGRETQYF
>TRBV9|TRBJ2-7
CASSVAPGTGVYEQYF
>TRBV5-6|TRBJ1-2
CASSLGSLGYGYTF
>TRBV28|TRBJ1-1
CASIPSGMNTEAFF
>TRBV28|TRBJ1-5
CASRETGEGQPQHF
>TRBV30|TRBJ2-7
CAWSPLPSYEQYF
>TRBV10-3|TRBJ2-7
CAIGDSTYEQYF
>TRBV29-1|TRBJ2-7
CSVRGGGTYEQYF
>TRBV5-4|TRBJ2-5
CASSPNQETQYF
>TRBV25-1|TRBJ2-3
CASSDLVLAPDTQYF
>TRBV19|TRBJ2-5
CASSITVRGETQYF
>TRBV30|TRBJ2-1
CAWSGQGSYNEQFF
>TRBV7-6|TRBJ2-5
CASSLAGTARQETQYF
>TRBV7-9|TRBJ1-1
CASSFGRDFNTEAFF
>TRBV19|TRBJ1-1
CASSPREGVNTEAFF
>TRBV27|TRBJ2-5
CASSRLAGGEETQYF
>TRBV10-3|TRBJ1-1
CASSEVTGVAEAFF
>TRBV5-4|TRBJ2-7
CASSSGTGGFYEQYF
>TRBV30|TRBJ2-3
CAWSWVAGGADTQYF
>TRBV7-9|TRBJ1-1
CASSLGAGVAFF
>TRBV30|TRBJ2-7
CAWSRVVPTYEQYF
>TRBV7-2|TRBJ2-3
CASSLGYGDTQYF
>TRBV11-2|TRBJ2-3
CASRKLAGGDRTQYF
>TRBV5-4|TRBJ2-7
CASSFGTDSYEQYF
>TRBV2|TRBJ1-2
CASSARTGFYGYTF
>TRBV2|TRBJ1-3
CASRDHLSGNTIYF